This T cell receptor (beta chain) was sequenced in a study of T cells in narcolepsy. The wider study: Donors had narcolepsy type 1 or type 2, or were healthy controls.

TCRdb keeps only in-frame clones here, not all; method: immunoSEQ multiplex PCR. This table holds some 30,000 clones, around 82% found once. The CDR3 is 15 amino acids. Germline assignment: CDR1 SGHAT and CDR2 FQDESV (reference sequence). Losses at the gene ends were 5 bases for V and 4 bases for J; bases not matched to a gene: 6. The chain employs TRBV11-1 and TRBJ2-7; 12 nucleotides line up with TRBD1. The TCR comes from a human donor with narcolepsy. Sequencing input: CD45RA- memory CD4+ T cells from PBMCs. The chain's CDR3 is CASSRGQGAVYEQYF. The CDR3 DNA sequence: TGTGCCAGCAGCCGGGGACAGGGGGCAGTTTACGAGCAGTACTTC.